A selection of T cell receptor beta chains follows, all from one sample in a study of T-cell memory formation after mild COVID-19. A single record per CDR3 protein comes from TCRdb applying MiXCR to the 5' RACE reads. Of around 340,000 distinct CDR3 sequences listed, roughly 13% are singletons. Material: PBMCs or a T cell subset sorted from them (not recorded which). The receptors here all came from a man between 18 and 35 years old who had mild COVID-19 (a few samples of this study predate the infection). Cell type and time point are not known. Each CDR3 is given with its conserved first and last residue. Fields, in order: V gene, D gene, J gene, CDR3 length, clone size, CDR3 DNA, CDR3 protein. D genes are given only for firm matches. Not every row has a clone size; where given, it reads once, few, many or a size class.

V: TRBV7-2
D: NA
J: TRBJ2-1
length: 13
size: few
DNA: TGTGCCAGCAGCTCAAGAACCCGGGGGGAGCAGTTCTTC
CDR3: CASSSRTRGEQFF

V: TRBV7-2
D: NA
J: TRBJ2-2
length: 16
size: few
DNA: TGTGCCAGCAGCTTAAAACACATCGCGAACACCGGGGAGCTGTTTTTT
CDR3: CASSLKHIANTGELFF

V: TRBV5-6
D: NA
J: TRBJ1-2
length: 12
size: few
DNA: TGTGCCAGCAGCTACGATACGGAAGGCTACACCTTC
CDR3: CASSYDTEGYTF

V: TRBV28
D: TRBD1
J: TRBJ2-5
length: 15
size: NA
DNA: TGTGCCAGCAGTTCGAAAGGACAGGAGGTGGAGACCCAGTACTTC
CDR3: CASSSKGQEVETQYF

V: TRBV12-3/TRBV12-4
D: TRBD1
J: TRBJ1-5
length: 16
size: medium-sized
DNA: TGTGCCAGCAGTCAGGGACAGGGGGTCCTCAATCAGCCCCAGCATTTT
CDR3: CASSQGQGVLNQPQHF

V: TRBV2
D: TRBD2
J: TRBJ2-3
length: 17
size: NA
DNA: TGTGCCAGCAGCCCGGGACTAGCGGGGGGAGATACAGATACGCAGTATTTT
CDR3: CASSPGLAGGDTDTQYF

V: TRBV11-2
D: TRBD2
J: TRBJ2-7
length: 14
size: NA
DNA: TGTGCCAGCAGCTTTAGCGGGGCGATCTACGAGCAGTACTTC
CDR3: CASSFSGAIYEQYF

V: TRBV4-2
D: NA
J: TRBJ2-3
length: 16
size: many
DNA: TGTGCCAGCAGCCAAGATCTATACGGGGGCACAGATACGCAGTATTTT
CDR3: CASSQDLYGGTDTQYF

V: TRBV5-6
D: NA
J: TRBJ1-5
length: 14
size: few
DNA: TGTGCCAGCAGCACTGGACAGCTCCACGGGCCCCAGCATTTT
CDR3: CASSTGQLHGPQHF

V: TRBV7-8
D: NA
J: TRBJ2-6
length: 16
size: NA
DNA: TGTGCCAGCAGCTTACGCGGCAACTCTGGGGCCAACGTCCTGACTTTC
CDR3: CASSLRGNSGANVLTF

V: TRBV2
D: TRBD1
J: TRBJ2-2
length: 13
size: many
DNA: TGTGCCAGCAGCAGACAGGGTCCCGGGGAGCTGTTTTTT
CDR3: CASSRQGPGELFF

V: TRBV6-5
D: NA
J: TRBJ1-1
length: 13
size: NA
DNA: TGTGCCAGCAGCCCCGGGACGGCGAGTCGAGCTTTCTTT
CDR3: CASSPGTASRAFF

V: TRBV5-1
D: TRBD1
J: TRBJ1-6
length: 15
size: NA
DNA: TGCGCCAGCAGCCTTTGGACAGGGGCCAATTCACCCCTCCACTTT
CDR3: CASSLWTGANSPLHF

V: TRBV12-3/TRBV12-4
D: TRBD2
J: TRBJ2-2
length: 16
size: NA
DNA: TGTGCCAGCAGTCTCTTCGGGGGGGCGAACACCGGGGAGCTGTTTTTT
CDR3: CASSLFGGANTGELFF

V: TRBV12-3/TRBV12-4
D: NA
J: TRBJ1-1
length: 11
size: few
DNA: TGTGCCAGCATCTTGCGTGGGGGAGCTTTCTTT
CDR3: CASILRGGAFF

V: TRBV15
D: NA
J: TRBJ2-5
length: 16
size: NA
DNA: TGTGCCACCAGCAGAACAAGCGTGGGTCTACAAGAGACCCAGTACTTC
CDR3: CATSRTSVGLQETQYF

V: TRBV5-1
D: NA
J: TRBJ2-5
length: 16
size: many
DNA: TGCGCCAGCAGTTGGGGCAGGACCGGAGCTCAAGAGACCCAGTACTTC
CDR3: CASSWGRTGAQETQYF

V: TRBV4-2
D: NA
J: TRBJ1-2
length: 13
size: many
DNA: TGTGCCAGCAGCCACGGACAGAACTATGGCTACACCTTC
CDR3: CASSHGQNYGYTF

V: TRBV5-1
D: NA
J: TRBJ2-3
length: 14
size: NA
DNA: TGCGCCAGCAGCTTGGTACAAAGCACAGATACGCAGTATTTT
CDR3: CASSLVQSTDTQYF

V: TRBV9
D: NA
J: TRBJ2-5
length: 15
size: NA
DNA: TGTGCCAGCAGCGTAGAGGGACCCCCAGGAGAGACCCAGTACTTC
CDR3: CASSVEGPPGETQYF

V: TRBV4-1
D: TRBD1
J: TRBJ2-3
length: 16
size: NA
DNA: TGCGCCAGCAGCCAAGAGTGGACAGGGGGAACAGATACGCAGTATTTT
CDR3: CASSQEWTGGTDTQYF

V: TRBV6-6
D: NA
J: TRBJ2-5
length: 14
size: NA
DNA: TGTGCCAGCAAGTCCCGGGGTCACCAAGAGACCCAGTACTTC
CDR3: CASKSRGHQETQYF

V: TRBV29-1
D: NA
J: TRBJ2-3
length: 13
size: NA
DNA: TGCAGCGTTGGCTCGGGGGCCGATACCACGCAGTATTTT
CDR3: CSVGSGADTTQYF

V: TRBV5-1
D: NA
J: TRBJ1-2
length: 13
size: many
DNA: TGCGCCAGCAGCTTAGGTCTTGAGGATGGCTACACCTTC
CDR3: CASSLGLEDGYTF

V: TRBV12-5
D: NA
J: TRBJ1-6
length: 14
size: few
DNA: TGTGCTAGTGGTTTGGTACCTGGGATTTCACCCCTCCACTTT
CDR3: CASGLVPGISPLHF

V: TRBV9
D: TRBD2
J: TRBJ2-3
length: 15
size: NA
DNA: TGTGCCAGCAGCGTCCCGGGGGAGGGGACAGATACGCAGTATTTT
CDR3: CASSVPGEGTDTQYF

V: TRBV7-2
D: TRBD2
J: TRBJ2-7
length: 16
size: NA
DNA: TGTGCCAGCAGCTTACAGAGATCGCGGGGGGGCACCGAGCAGTACTTC
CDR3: CASSLQRSRGGTEQYF

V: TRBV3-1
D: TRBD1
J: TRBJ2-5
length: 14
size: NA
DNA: TGTGCCAGCAGCCAAGCACAGGGGCCGGAGACCCAGTACTTC
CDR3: CASSQAQGPETQYF

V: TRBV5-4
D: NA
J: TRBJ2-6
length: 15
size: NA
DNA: TGTGCCAGCAGTTCTGGAGTGCCTGGGGCCAACGTCCTGACTTTC
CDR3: CASSSGVPGANVLTF

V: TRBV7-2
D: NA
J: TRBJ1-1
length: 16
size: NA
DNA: TGTGCCAGCAGCCGCGAGAGGGCAGGGGCGGACACTGAAGCTTTCTTT
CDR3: CASSRERAGADTEAFF

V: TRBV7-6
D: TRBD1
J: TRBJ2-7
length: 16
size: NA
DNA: TGTGCCAGCAGTAATCTGCCCGGGACAGGGGGCGACGAGCAGTACTTC
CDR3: CASSNLPGTGGDEQYF

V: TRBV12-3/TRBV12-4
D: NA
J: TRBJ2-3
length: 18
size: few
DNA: TGTGCCAGCAGTTCGTTTTATCTTACTAGCCCTAGCACAGATACGCAGTATTTT
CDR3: CASSSFYLTSPSTDTQYF

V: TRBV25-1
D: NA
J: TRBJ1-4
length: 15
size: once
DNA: TGTGCCAGCGAGGATTGGGGACGGAGTAATGAAAAACTGTTTTTT
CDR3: CASEDWGRSNEKLFF

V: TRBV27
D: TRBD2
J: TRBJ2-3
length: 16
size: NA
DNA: TGTGCCAGCAGTCCCCGACTAGCGGGGGGCGTAGATACGCAGTATTTT
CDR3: CASSPRLAGGVDTQYF

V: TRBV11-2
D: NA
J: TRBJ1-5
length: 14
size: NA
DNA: TGTGCCAGCAGCTTAGGCAGGGCGGGTCAGCCCCAGCATTTT
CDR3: CASSLGRAGQPQHF

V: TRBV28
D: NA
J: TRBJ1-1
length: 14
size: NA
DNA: TGTGCCAGCACCCTCGCCGGGGGGTACACTGAAGCTTTCTTT
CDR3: CASTLAGGYTEAFF

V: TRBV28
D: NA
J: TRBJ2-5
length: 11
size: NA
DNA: TGTGCCAGCAGCTGGCTAGCGACCCAGTACTTC
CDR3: CASSWLATQYF

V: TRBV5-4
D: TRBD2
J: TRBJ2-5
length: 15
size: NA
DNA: TGTGCCAGCAGCTTGATAAGCGGGGGGCGGGAGACCCAGTACTTC
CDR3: CASSLISGGRETQYF

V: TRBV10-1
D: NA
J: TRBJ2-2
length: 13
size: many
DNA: TGCGCCAGCAGTGACGGGGACACCGGGGAGCTGTTTTTT
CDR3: CASSDGDTGELFF

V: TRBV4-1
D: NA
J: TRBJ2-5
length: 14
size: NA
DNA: TGCGCCAGCAGCCAAGAGGATTTCAAGAGGACCCAGTACTTC
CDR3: CASSQEDFKRTQYF

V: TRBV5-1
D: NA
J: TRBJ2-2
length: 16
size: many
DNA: TGCGCCAGCAGCTTCGAGTGGGAAGCGAACACCGGGGAGCTGTTTTTT
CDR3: CASSFEWEANTGELFF

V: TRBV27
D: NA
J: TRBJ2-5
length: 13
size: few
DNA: TGTGCCAGCAGTTTATCGACCTGGGGGACCCAGTACTTC
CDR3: CASSLSTWGTQYF

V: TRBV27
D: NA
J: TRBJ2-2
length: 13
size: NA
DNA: TGTGCCAGCAGTTTCCATGTAACCGGGGAGCTGTTTTTT
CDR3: CASSFHVTGELFF

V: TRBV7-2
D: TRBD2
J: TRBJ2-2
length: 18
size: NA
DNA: TGTGCCAGCAGCCCAAGGGGACTAGCGGGTCCCAGTCCCGGGGAGCTGTTTTTT
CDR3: CASSPRGLAGPSPGELFF

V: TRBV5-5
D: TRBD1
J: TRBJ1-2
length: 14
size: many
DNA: TGTGCCAGCAGCCCGGACAGGGTAAACTATGGCTACACCTTC
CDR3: CASSPDRVNYGYTF

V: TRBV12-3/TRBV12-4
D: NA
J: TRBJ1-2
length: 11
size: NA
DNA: TGTGCCAGCAGTTTTAGCGTTGGCTACACCTTC
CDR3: CASSFSVGYTF

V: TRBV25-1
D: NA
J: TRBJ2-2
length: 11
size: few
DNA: TGTGCCAGCCATGTCACCGGGGAGCTGTTTTTT
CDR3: CASHVTGELFF